Below are 8 T cell receptor beta chains sequenced from a single sample in a study of vaccination effects on CD4 cells after COVID-19. ViraFEST assay sequencing came after antigen-specific CD4+ T cells were expanded with viral peptide pools. Following culture for around 10 days, CD4+ T cells were isolated. As their vaccination, participants received two doses of either BNT162b2 or mRNA-1273. No antigen is known for these receptors. Sequenced by immunoSEQ multiplex PCR; TCRdb stores in-frame clones only, minus some. This table holds 20,000 to 30,000 clones, almost 80% found once. The material sequenced was CD4+ T cells from PBMCs cultured with SARS-CoV-2 spike peptides, taken after COVID-19 vaccination. These receptors came from a human donor who received a COVID-19 vaccine. Some clones in this sample may be carry-over from other donors' samples.

The rearrangement links TRBV12-3 or TRBV12-4 to TRBJ1-5, with D hard to call. V was cut by 5 bases and J by 8 bases, with 10 bases left in between. This CDR3 has 12 residues. DNA for the CDR3: TGTGCCAGCAGTGTGGATAGGGAGCCCCAGCATTTT. Its translation: CASSVDREPQHF.

The chain links TRBV3-1 (or the pseudogene TRBV3-2) to TRBJ2-3, with 8 bases that match TRBD2. Losses at the gene ends were 7 bases for V and 3 bases for J; bases not matched to a gene: 12. The V gene's germline CDR1 is LGHDT and CDR2 YNNKEL (reference sequence). This CDR3 is built from 16 residues. The CDR3 DNA is TGTGCCAGCAACACAAATAGCGGGGAGGAAACAGATACGCAGTATTTT. It translates to CASNTNSGEETDTQYF.

The genes are TRBV30 and TRBJ2-3; D is unclear. The germline V gene encodes CDR1 GTSNPN and CDR2 SVGIG (reference sequence). V was cut by 0 bases and J by 5 bases, with 3 bases left in between. This CDR3 spans 11 amino acids. The CDR3 protein is CAWSVGDTQYF. The CDR3 DNA reads TGTGCCTGGAGTGTAGGAGATACGCAGTATTTT.

This chain uses TRBV7-2 with TRBJ2-2, with D unclear. The V end was cut by 2 bases, the J end by 1 base, with 8 bases between. Germline CDR1 reads SGHTA; CDR2 reads FQGNSA. The length of the CDR3 is 15 residues. Here the CDR3 reads CASSLRGLNTGELFF. CDR3 in DNA: TGTGCCAGCAGCTTACGCGGCTTGAACACCGGGGAGCTGTTTTTT.

The CDR3 bases are TGTGCCAGCAGTTTGCCTTCAGGGGTCGGTGGCTACACCTTC. Protein product: CASSLPSGVGGYTF. The genes are TRBV28 and TRBJ1-2, with D perhaps TRBD1 (6 bases). The germline V gene encodes CDR1 MDHEN and CDR2 SYDVKM. V lost 3 bases and J lost 7, with 15 bases in between. The CDR3 totals 14 residues.

The J gene is TRBJ1-5, the V gene TRBV6-5; D perhaps matches TRBD1 (6 bases). CDR1 and CDR2 from the germline V gene are MNHEY and SVGAGI. V lost 2 bases, J lost 2 bases, and 13 bases lay in between. The CDR3 spans 16 residues. This CDR3 is CASSYGGARGNQPQHF. The CDR3 DNA is TGTGCCAGCAGTTACGGGGGGGCAAGAGGCAATCAGCCCCAGCATTTT.

The CDR3 bases are TGCGCCAGCCAGGACAGGGAGCGTAACTATGGCTACACCTTC. It codes for CASQDRERNYGYTF. The rearrangement joins TRBV10-2 to TRBJ1-2; TRBD1 matches 8 bases. The CDR3 is made up of 14 amino acids. The V and J ends lost 8 bases and 1 base, in that order; junction bases with no gene match: 6. The germline gives CDR1 WSHSY, CDR2 SAAADI.

V is TRBV18 and J is TRBJ2-2; D is perhaps TRBD1 (6 bases). The germline V and J ends were trimmed by 6 bases and 2 bases, with 10 bases remaining between them. Looked up from germline, CDR1 is KGHSH and CDR2 is LQKENI. The CDR3 runs to 14 residues. CDR3 residues: CASSPDRNTGELFF. In DNA, the CDR3 is TGTGCCAGCTCGCCGGACAGAAACACCGGGGAGCTGTTTTTT.